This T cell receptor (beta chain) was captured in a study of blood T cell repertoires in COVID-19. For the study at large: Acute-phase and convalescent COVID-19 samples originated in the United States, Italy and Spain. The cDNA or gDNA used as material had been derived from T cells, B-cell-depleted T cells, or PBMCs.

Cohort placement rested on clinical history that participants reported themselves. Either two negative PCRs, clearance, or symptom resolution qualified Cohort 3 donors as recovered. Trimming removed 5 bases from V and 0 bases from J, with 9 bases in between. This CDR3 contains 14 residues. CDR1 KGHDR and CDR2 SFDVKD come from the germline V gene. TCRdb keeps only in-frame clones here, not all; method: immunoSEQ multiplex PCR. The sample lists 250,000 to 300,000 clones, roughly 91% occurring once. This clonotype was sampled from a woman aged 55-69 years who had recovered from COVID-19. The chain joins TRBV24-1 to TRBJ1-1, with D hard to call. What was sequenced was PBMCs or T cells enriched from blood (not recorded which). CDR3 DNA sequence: TGTGCCACCAGTGTTGGCGGGGTGAACACTGAAGCTTTCTTT. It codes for CATSVGGVNTEAFF.